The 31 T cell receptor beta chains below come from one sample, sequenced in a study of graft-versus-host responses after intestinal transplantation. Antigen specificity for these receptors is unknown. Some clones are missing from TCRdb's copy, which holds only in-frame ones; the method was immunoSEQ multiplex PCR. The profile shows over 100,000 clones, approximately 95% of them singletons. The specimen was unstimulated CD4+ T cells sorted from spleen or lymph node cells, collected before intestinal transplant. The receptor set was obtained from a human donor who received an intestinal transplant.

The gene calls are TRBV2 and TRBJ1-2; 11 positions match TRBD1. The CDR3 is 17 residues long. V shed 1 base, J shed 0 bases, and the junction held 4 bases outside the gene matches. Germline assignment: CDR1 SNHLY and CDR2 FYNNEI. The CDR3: CASSEGWGQGANYGYTF. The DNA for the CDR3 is TGTGCCAGCAGTGAAGGGTGGGGACAGGGGGCTAACTATGGCTACACCTTC.

CDR3: CASRQGADTEAFF. DNA for the CDR3: TGTGCCAGCAGACAGGGGGCGGACACTGAAGCTTTCTTT. The rearrangement uses TRBV6-4 and TRBJ1-1, with 9 bases fitting TRBD1. CDR1 MRHNA and CDR2 SNTAGT come from the germline V gene. This CDR3 contains 13 residues. With V trimmed by 6 bases and J by 3 bases, 2 bases remained unmatched.

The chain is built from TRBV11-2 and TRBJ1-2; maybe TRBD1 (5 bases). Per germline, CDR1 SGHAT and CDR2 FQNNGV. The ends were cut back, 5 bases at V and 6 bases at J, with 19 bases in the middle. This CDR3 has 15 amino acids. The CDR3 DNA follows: TGTGCCAGCAGCATAACAGGACCCGGTGGAAATGGCTACACCTTC. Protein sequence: CASSITGPGGNGYTF.

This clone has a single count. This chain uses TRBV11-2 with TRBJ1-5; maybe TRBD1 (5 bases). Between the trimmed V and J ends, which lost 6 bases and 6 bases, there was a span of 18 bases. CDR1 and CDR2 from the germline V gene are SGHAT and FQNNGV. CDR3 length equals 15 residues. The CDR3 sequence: CASSLSGGYGQPQHF. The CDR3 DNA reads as TGTGCCAGCAGTCTCTCTGGGGGGTACGGTCAGCCCCAGCATTTT.

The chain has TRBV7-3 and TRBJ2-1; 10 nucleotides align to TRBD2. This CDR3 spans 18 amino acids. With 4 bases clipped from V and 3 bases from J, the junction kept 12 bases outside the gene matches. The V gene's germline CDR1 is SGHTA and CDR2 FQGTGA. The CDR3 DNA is TGTGCCAGCAGCTCCCGACCTCTGGGGACTAGCGTCTACAATGAGCAGTTCTTC. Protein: CASSSRPLGTSVYNEQFF.

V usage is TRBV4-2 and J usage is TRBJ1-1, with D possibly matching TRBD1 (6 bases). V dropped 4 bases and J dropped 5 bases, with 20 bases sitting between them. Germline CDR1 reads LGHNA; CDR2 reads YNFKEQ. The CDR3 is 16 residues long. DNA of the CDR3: TGTGCCAGCAGCCCTACCGGGGGGCCCCTTGGAACTGAAGCTTTCTTT. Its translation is CASSPTGGPLGTEAFF.

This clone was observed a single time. The CDR3 DNA is TGTGCCAGCAGTCCACAGGGGGCGCGGTACGAGCAGTACTTC. Translating gives CASSPQGARYEQYF. V gene TRBV27 combines with J gene TRBJ2-7; 9 positions match TRBD1. The germline V gene encodes CDR1 MNHEY and CDR2 SMNVEV (reference sequence). The CDR3 sequence is 14 residues long. J gave up 4 bases and V 5 bases, and 6 bases lay outside the gene matches.

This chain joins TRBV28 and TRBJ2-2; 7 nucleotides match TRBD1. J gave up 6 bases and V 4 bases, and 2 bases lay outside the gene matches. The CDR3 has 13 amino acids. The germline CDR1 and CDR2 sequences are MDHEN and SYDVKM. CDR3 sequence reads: CASSYRGPGELFF. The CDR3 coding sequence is TGTGCCAGCAGTTACAGGGGCCCCGGGGAGCTGTTTTTT. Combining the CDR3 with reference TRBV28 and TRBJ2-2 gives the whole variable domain DVKVTQSSRYLVKRTGEKVFLECVQDMDHENMFWYRQDPGLGLRLIYFSYDVKMKEKGDIPEGYSVSREKKERFSLILESASTNQTSMYLCASSYRGPGELFFGEGSRLTVL.

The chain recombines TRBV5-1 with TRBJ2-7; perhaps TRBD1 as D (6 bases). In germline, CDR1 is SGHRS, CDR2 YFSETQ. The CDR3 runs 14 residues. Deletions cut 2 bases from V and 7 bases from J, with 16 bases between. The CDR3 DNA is TGCGCCAGCAGCTTTTTCAGGGGATCTAATGAGCAGTACTTC. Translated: CASSFFRGSNEQYF. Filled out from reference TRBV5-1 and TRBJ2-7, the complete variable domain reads KAGVTQTPRYLIKTRGQQVTLSCSPISGHRSVSWYQQTPGQGLQFLFEYFSETQRNKGNFPGRFSGRQFSNSRSEMNVSTLELGDSALYLCASSFFRGSNEQYFGPGTRLTVT.

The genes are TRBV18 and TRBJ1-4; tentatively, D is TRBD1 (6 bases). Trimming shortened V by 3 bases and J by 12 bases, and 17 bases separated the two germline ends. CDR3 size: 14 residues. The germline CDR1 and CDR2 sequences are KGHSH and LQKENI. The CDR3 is CASSPGTLIRELFF. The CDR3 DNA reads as TGTGCCAGCTCACCGGGGACACTCATAAGGGAACTGTTTTTT. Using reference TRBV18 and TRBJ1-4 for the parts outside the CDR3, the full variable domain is NAGVMQNPRHLVRRRGQEARLRCSPMKGHSHVYWYRQLPEEGLKFMVYLQKENIIDESGMPKERFSAEFPKEGPSILRIQQVVRGDSAAYFCASSPGTLIRELFFGSGTQLSVL.

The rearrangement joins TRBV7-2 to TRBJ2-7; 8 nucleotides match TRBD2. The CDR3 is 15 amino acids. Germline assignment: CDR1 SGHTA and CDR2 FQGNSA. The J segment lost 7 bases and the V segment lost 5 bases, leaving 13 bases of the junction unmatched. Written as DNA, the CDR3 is TGTGCCAGCAGCGCTACGGGAGGGCCGCTTGGGGAGCAGTACTTC. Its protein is CASSATGGPLGEQYF. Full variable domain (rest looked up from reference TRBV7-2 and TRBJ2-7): GAGVSQSPSNKVTEKGKDVELRCDPISGHTALYWYRQSLGQGLEFLIYFQGNSAPDKSGLPSDRFSAERTGGSVSTLTIQRTQQEDSAVYLCASSATGGPLGEQYFGPGTRLTVT.

The CDR3 loop is CATRREGRYNEQFF. CDR3 nucleotides: TGCGCCACCAGGCGGGAGGGCCGGTACAATGAGCAGTTCTTC. V usage is TRBV5-1 and J usage is TRBJ2-1; TRBD2 matches at 9 bases. This CDR3 comprises 14 residues. V was clipped by 9 bases and J by 4 bases; unmatched bases: 8. Germline V gives CDR1 SGHRS, CDR2 YFSETQ.

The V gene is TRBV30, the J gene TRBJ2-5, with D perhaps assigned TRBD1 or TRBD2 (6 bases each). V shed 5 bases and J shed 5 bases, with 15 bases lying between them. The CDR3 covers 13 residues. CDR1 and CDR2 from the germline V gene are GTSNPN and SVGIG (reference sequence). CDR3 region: CAWRQRGGETQYF. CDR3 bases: TGTGCCTGGCGTCAAAGAGGGGGGGAGACCCAGTACTTC. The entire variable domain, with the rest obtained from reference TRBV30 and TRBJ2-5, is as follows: SQTIHQWPATLVQPVGSPLSLECTVEGTSNPNLYWYRQAAGRGLQLLFYSVGIGQISSEVPQNLSASRPQDRQFILSSKKLLLSDSGFYLCAWRQRGGETQYFGPGTRLLVL.

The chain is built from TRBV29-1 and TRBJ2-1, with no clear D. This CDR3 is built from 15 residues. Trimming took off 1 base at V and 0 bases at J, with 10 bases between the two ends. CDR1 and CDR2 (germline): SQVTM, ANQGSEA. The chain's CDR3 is CSVEGLLSSYNEQFF. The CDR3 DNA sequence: TGCAGCGTTGAAGGACTGCTTAGCTCCTACAATGAGCAGTTCTTC.

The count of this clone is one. DNA of the CDR3: TGTGCCAGCAGTTTACGGGGGTGGACGGGCACGGCCGAGCAGTACTTC. Translated, it gives CASSLRGWTGTAEQYF. The chain carries TRBV6-5 and TRBJ2-7, with D possibly matching TRBD2 (6 bases). Per the germline V gene, CDR1 is MNHEY and CDR2 is SVGAGI. Between the trimmed V and J ends, which lost 4 bases and 6 bases, there was a span of 22 bases. There are 16 residues in the CDR3.

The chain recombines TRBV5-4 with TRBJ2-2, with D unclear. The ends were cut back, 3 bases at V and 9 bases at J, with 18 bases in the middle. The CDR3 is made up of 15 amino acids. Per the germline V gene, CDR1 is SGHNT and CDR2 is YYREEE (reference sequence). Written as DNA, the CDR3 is TGTGCCAGCAGCTACGCCGCCGCGACCAACCGGGAGCTGTTTTTT. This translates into CASSYAAATNRELFF. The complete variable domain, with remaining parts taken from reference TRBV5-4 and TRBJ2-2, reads ETGVTQSPTHLIKTRGQQVTLRCSSQSGHNTVSWYQQALGQGPQFIFQYYREEENGRGNFPPRFSGLQFPNYSSELNVNALELDDSALYLCASSYAAATNRELFFGEGSRLTVL.

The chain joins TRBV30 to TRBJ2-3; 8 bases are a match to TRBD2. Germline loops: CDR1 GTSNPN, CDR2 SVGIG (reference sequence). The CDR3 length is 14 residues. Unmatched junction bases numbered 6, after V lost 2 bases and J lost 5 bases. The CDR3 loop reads CAWSFTLAGDTQYF. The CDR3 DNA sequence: TGTGCCTGGAGTTTTACCCTAGCGGGAGATACGCAGTATTTT. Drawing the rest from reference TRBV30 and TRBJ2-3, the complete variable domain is SQTIHQWPATLVQPVGSPLSLECTVEGTSNPNLYWYRQAAGRGLQLLFYSVGIGQISSEVPQNLSASRPQDRQFILSSKKLLLSDSGFYLCAWSFTLAGDTQYFGPGTRLTVL.

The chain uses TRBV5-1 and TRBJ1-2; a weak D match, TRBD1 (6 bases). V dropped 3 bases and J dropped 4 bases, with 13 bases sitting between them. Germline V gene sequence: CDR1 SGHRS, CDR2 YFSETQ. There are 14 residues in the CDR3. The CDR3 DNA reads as TGCGCCAGCAGCTGGAGTCGGGACACCTATGGCTACACCTTC. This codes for CASSWSRDTYGYTF.

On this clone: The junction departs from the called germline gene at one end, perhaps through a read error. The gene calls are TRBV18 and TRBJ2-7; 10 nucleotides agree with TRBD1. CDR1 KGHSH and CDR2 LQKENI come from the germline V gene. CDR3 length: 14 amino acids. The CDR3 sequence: CASSPPGQGSEQYF. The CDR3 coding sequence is TGTGCCAGCTCCCCACCGGGACAGGGGTCCGAGCAGTACTTC.

CDR3 nucleotide sequence: TGCGCCAGCAGCGCCTCCGGGACTAGCTACGATACGCAGTATTTT. Its protein is CASSASGTSYDTQYF. J is TRBJ2-3 and V is TRBV5-1; 9 bases align to TRBD2. The germline gives CDR1 SGHRS, CDR2 YFSETQ. The CDR3 sequence is 15 residues long. Germline trimming cut 4 bases from V and 6 bases from J; bases unmatched to any gene: 9.

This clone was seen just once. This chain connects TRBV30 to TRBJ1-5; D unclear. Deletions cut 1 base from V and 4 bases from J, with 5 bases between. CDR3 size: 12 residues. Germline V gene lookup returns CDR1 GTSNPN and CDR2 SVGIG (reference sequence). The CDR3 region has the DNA TGTGCCTGGAGTGCCGGAAATCAGCCCCAGCATTTT. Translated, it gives CAWSAGNQPQHF.

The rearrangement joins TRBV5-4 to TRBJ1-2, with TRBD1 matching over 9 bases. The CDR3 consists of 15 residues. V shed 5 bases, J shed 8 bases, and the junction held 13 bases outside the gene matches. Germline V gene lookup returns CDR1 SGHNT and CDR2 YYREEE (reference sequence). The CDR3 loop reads CASSLPGQGWDGYTF. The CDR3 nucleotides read TGTGCCAGCAGTTTACCGGGACAGGGTTGGGACGGCTACACCTTC.

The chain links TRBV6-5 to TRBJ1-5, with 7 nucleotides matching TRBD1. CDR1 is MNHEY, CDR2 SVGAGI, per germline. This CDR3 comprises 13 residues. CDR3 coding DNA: TGTGCGACCCAGGGGGGAGGCAATCAGCCCCAGCATTTT. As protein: CATQGGGNQPQHF.

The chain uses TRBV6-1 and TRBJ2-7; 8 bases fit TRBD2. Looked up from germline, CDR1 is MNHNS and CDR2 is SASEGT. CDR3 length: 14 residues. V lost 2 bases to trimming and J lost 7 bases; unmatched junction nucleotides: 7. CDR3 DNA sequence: TGTGCCAGCAGTGAATGGACCCGCGGGAGGGAGCAGTACTTC. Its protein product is CASSEWTRGREQYF.

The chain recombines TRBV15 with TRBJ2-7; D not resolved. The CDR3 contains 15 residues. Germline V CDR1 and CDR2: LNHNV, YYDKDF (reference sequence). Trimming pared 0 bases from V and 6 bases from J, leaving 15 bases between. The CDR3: CATSRDETIPAEQYF. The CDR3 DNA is TGTGCCACCAGCAGAGATGAGACAATACCAGCCGAGCAGTACTTC. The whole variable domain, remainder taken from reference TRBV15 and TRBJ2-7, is DAMVIQNPRYQVTQFGKPVTLSCSQTLNHNVMYWYQQKSSQAPKLLFHYYDKDFNNEADTPDNFQSRRPNTSFCFLDIRSPGLGDTAMYLCATSRDETIPAEQYFGPGTRLTVT.

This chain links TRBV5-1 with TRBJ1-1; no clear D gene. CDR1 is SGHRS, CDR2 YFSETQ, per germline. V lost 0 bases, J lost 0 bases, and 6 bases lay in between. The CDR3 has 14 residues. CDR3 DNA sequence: TGCGCCAGCAGCTTGGGTGCTTTGAACACTGAAGCTTTCTTT. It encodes CASSLGALNTEAFF.

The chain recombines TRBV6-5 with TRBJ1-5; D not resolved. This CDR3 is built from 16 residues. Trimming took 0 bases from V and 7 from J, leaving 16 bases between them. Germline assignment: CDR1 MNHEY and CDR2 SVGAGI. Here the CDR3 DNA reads TGTGCCAGCAGTTACTCGTGGTCCGGATCAGGACAGCCCCAGCATTTT. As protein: CASSYSWSGSGQPQHF.

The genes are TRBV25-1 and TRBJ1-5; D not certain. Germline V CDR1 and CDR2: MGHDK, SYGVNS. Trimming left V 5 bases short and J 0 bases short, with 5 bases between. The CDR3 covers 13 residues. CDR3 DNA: TGTGCCAGCAGTCCGGGTAGCAATCAGCCCCAGCATTTT. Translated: CASSPGSNQPQHF.

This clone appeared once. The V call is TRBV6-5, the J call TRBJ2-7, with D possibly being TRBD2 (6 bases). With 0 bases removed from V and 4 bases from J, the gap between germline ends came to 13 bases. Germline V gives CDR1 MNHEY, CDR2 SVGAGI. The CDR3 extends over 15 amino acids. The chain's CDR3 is CASSYSPEGRYEQYF. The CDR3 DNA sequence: TGTGCCAGCAGTTACTCGCCGGAGGGTCGGTACGAGCAGTACTTC.

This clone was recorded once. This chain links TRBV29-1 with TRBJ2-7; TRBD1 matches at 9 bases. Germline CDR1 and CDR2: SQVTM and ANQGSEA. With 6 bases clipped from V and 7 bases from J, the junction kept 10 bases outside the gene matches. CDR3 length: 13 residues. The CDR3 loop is CSVRGTGSGEQYF. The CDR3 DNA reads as TGCAGCGTCCGGGGGACAGGGTCTGGGGAGCAGTACTTC.

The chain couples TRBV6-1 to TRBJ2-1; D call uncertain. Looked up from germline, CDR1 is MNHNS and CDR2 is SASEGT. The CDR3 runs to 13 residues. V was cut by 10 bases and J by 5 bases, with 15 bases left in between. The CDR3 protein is CATLGLRDNEQFF. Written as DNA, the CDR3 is TGTGCCACCCTAGGGCTTCGGGACAATGAGCAGTTCTTC.